This TCR beta chain was sequenced for a study of cytomegalovirus exposure and HLA in healthy donors. Notes on the study in general: Cytomegalovirus association was listed for approximately 150 TCR beta chains. Reports described diagnosis of cytomegalovirus status by the classifier as highly specific and sensitive.

CDR3 length: 15 amino acids. The germline V gene has CDR1 SGHAT and CDR2 FQNNGV. Trimming pared 7 bases from V and 5 bases from J, leaving 19 bases between. Generated by immunoSEQ multiplex PCR, the TCRdb table keeps only in-frame clones and is missing some. The sample records 140,000 or so clones, approximately 93% being singletons. To note about this clone: The antigen remains unidentified.

This rearrangement joins TRBV11-2 to TRBJ2-3; D possibly corresponds to TRBD2 (5 bases). The receptor was derived from a man in his late teens or twenties in good health and CMV-seronegative. The sample was PBMCs. CDR3 DNA sequence: TGTGCCAGCATCCTCGAGGGAGTCATTGGAGATACGCAGTATTTT. Translating gives CASILEGVIGDTQYF.